This TCR beta chain is from a study of T cell changes during pregnancy in multiple sclerosis. Clones were sequenced by immunoSEQ multiplex PCR, and TCRdb holds only the in-frame ones, with some missing. The sample includes roughly 29,000 clones, around 93% seen only once; the top ten take 0.43%. The CDR3 has 16 amino acids. V shed 4 bases, J shed 6 bases, and the junction held 11 bases outside the gene matches. The germline V gene encodes CDR1 SGHNT and CDR2 YYREEE (reference sequence). The chain employs TRBV5-4 and TRBJ2-2, with 8 bases lining up with TRBD1. The sequences come from CD4+ T cells from peripheral blood mononuclear cells, collected after pregnancy. The sequence was collected from a female donor with multiple sclerosis, enrolled in a pregnancy study. CDR3 sequence: CASSPQGAGNAGELFF. CDR3 nucleotides: TGTGCCAGCAGCCCCCAGGGGGCGGGTAATGCCGGGGAGCTGTTTTTT.